The 4 T cell receptor beta chains given below trace back to one sample, sequenced in a study of cytomegalovirus exposure and HLA in healthy donors. Primers included in the PCR were 60 Vbeta and 13 Jbeta primers. The table came from immunoSEQ multiplex PCR; TCRdb's copy has only in-frame clones and leaves some out. The table lists some 200,000 clones, around 80% of them singletons. The sequencing sample was made of PBMCs. All receptors derive from a man in his forties in good health and CMV-seronegative.

This rearrangement joins TRBV5-1 to TRBJ2-7, with D unresolved. V gave up 0 bases and J gave up 4 bases, with 11 bases separating them. CDR1 SGHRS and CDR2 YFSETQ come from the germline V gene. The CDR3 is made up of 14 amino acids. In DNA form, the CDR3 reads TGCGCCAGCAGCTTGGGAGGCTCGCTGTACGAGCAGTACTTC. Its translation: CASSLGGSLYEQYF.

A single count supports this clone. The chain couples TRBV27 to TRBJ2-2; TRBD2 aligns across 8 bases. The CDR3 totals 17 residues. Germline values: CDR1 MNHEY, CDR2 SMNVEV (reference sequence). The trim removed 1 base at V and 3 bases at J, leaving 7 bases unmatched. CDR3 protein: CASSLWASGLDTGELFF. The CDR3 DNA follows: TGTGCCAGCAGTTTATGGGCTAGCGGGCTCGACACCGGGGAGCTGTTTTTT.

There are a few counts of this clone. The rearrangement joins TRBV6-5 to TRBJ2-2; D is ambiguous. The germline V gene encodes CDR1 MNHEY and CDR2 SVGAGI. Trimming left V 7 bases short and J 0 bases short, with 6 bases between. This CDR3 has 13 residues. CDR3 loop: CASKPSNTGELFF. The CDR3, as DNA: TGTGCCAGCAAGCCTTCGAACACCGGGGAGCTGTTTTTT.

This chain joins TRBV9 and TRBJ1-2; a possible D gene is TRBD1 (5 bases). V dropped 0 bases and J dropped 0 bases, with 9 bases sitting between them. Germline assignment: CDR1 SGDLS and CDR2 YYNGEE. CDR3 length: 15 amino acids. The CDR3 loop is CASSVGQTANYGYTF. CDR3 nucleotides: TGTGCCAGCAGCGTAGGGCAGACAGCTAACTATGGCTACACCTTC.